A single sample is the source of the 28 T cell receptor beta chains below, sequenced in a study of radiation and T cells in renal cell carcinoma. Assay: immunoSEQ multiplex PCR; the TCRdb copy retains only in-frame clones and omits some. The sample lists about 130,000 clones; around nine tenths were seen once. Time point indicated: blood 2 weeks post-SBRT. Stated treatment: 15 Gy SBRT to primary tumor, nephrectomy 4 weeks later. This specimen was blood, taken from a patient whose treatment included radiotherapy and nephrectomy. All receptors come from a woman aged 65 to 85 with renal cell carcinoma.

This sequence joins TRBV5-4 and TRBJ2-3, with unresolved D. CDR1 is SGHNT, CDR2 YYREEE, per germline (reference sequence). CDR3 length equals 15 residues. V lost 0 bases and J lost 3, with 11 bases in between. The CDR3 is CASSLVGSRTDTQYF. The CDR3 nucleotides read TGTGCCAGCAGCTTGGTCGGGTCCCGAACAGATACGCAGTATTTT.

The chain combines TRBV6-5 with TRBJ1-5, with D tentatively TRBD1 (5 bases). Trimming took 0 bases from V and 4 from J, leaving 7 bases between them. The CDR3 extends over 14 amino acids. Germline lookup yields CDR1 MNHEY and CDR2 SVGAGI. Written as DNA, the CDR3 is TGTGCCAGCAGTTACTCGTCAGGGAATCAGCCCCAGCATTTT. Protein: CASSYSSGNQPQHF.

This chain links TRBV28 with TRBJ2-3; 10 nucleotides agree with TRBD2. Unmatched junction bases numbered 9, after V lost 5 bases and J lost 7 bases. CDR3 length equals 15 residues. Germline V CDR1 and CDR2: MDHEN, SYDVKM. CDR3 in DNA: TGTGCCAGCAGTATGCCCGGGACTAGCGTTAATACGCAGTATTTT. It is translated as CASSMPGTSVNTQYF.

The chain has TRBV10-1 and TRBJ1-5; D might be TRBD1 (6 bases). The ends were cut back, 2 bases at V and 2 bases at J, with 28 bases in the middle. This CDR3 spans 21 amino acids. The germline V gene has CDR1 WNHNN and CDR2 SYGVQD (reference sequence). CDR3 amino acids: CASSERWILNRAQEGNQPQHF. As DNA, the CDR3 is TGCGCCAGCAGTGAGAGGTGGATTTTGAACAGGGCACAGGAAGGCAATCAGCCCCAGCATTTT.

This clone has only a few counts. The chain recombines TRBV30 with TRBJ1-2, with 8 bases lining up with TRBD1. The CDR3 runs to 13 residues. The ends lost 4 bases at V and 6 bases at J; junction bases unmatched: 7. The germline V gene has CDR1 GTSNPN and CDR2 SVGIG (reference sequence). CDR3 sequence reads: CAWMPGTGHGYTF. Written as DNA, the CDR3 is TGTGCCTGGATGCCTGGGACAGGTCATGGCTACACCTTC.

The chain couples TRBV4-3 to TRBJ1-5; D is undetermined. Trimming shortened V by 1 base and J by 2 bases, and 12 bases separated the two germline ends. Per germline, CDR1 LGHNA and CDR2 YSLEER. The CDR3 has 16 amino acids. The CDR3 DNA reads as TGCGCCAGCAGCCAAGTCCGGGGAATCGGCAATCAGCCCCAGCATTTT. It codes for CASSQVRGIGNQPQHF.

The chain uses TRBV10-1 and TRBJ2-3; 8 nucleotides agree with TRBD2. This CDR3 contains 17 residues. CDR1 is WNHNN and CDR2 is SYGVQD in the germline V gene (reference sequence). Trimming at V came to 0 bases and at J to 0 bases, leaving 5 bases not matched to a gene. The CDR3 loop reads CASSESLASGSTDTQYF. In nucleotides, the CDR3 is TGCGCCAGCAGTGAGTCGTTAGCTAGCGGGAGCACAGATACGCAGTATTTT.

The CDR3 here is CASLSDLNTEAFF. The CDR3 DNA reads TGTGCCAGCCTCTCGGACTTGAACACTGAAGCTTTCTTT. The gene calls are TRBV28 and TRBJ1-1; D unclear. CDR1 and CDR2 from the germline V gene are MDHEN and SYDVKM. The length of the CDR3 is 13 residues. Trimming pared 8 bases from V and 0 bases from J, leaving 10 bases between. Full variable domain (missing parts from reference TRBV28 and TRBJ1-1): DVKVTQSSRYLVKRTGEKVFLECVQDMDHENMFWYRQDPGLGLRLIYFSYDVKMKEKGDIPEGYSVSREKKERFSLILESASTNQTSMYLCASLSDLNTEAFFGQGTRLTVV.

CDR3 sequence reads: CASSRRAQGKNTEAFF. The CDR3 DNA is TGTGCCAGCAGTCGGAGGGCTCAGGGAAAGAACACTGAAGCTTTCTTT. This rearrangement joins TRBV2 to TRBJ1-1; TRBD1 might be the D (5 bases). Trimming took 5 bases from V and 1 from J, leaving 17 bases between them. The CDR3 is 16 amino acids. CDR1 is SNHLY and CDR2 is FYNNEI in the germline V gene.

The V call is TRBV30, the J call TRBJ1-6, with D possibly being TRBD1 (6 bases). There are 12 residues in the CDR3. With 1 base removed from V and 11 bases from J, the gap between germline ends came to 9 bases. CDR1 GTSNPN and CDR2 SVGIG come from the germline V gene (reference sequence). In DNA form, the CDR3 reads TGTGCCTGGAGTGCACAGGGTGCACCCCTCCACTTT. It is translated as CAWSAQGAPLHF. The variable domain in full, completed from reference TRBV30 and TRBJ1-6, reads SQTIHQWPATLVQPVGSPLSLECTVEGTSNPNLYWYRQAAGRGLQLLFYSVGIGQISSEVPQNLSASRPQDRQFILSSKKLLLSDSGFYLCAWSAQGAPLHFGNGTRLTVT.

This clone was seen a single time. This chain uses TRBV19 with TRBJ2-7, with no clear D. The CDR3 loop spans 14 amino acids. Germline V lookup: CDR1 LNHDA, CDR2 SQIVND (reference sequence). The germline V and J ends were trimmed by 6 bases and 0 bases, with 12 bases remaining between them. CDR3 protein: CASRFGASSYEQYF. CDR3 nucleotide sequence: TGTGCCAGTAGATTCGGAGCCAGCTCCTACGAGCAGTACTTC. Supplemented by reference TRBV19 and TRBJ2-7, the full variable domain reads DGGITQSPKYLFRKEGQNVTLSCEQNLNHDAMYWYRQDPGQGLRLIYYSQIVNDFQKGDIAEGYSVSREKKESFPLTVTSAQKNPTAFYLCASRFGASSYEQYFGPGTRLTVT.

The V gene is TRBV29-1, the J gene TRBJ2-2; 10 bases line up with TRBD2. Unmatched junction bases numbered 6, after V lost 5 bases and J lost 6 bases. CDR3 length: 14 residues. In germline, CDR1 is SQVTM, CDR2 ANQGSEA. CDR3 sequence (DNA): TGCAGCGTTATTCTGGGACTAGCGCCCGGGGAGCTGTTTTTT. It codes for CSVILGLAPGELFF.

The rearrangement links TRBV7-2 to TRBJ2-3; 10 nucleotides line up with TRBD2. The V and J ends lost 5 bases and 5 bases, in that order; junction bases with no gene match: 13. Germline V gene data show CDR1 as SGHTA and CDR2 as FQGNSA. The CDR3 consists of 17 residues. CDR3 loop: CASSPQGSGGQRDTQYF. The CDR3 DNA follows: TGTGCCAGCAGCCCACAGGGTAGCGGGGGGCAGAGAGATACGCAGTATTTT.

The V call is TRBV6-5, the J call TRBJ2-3; the D is unclear. Trimming took 4 bases from V and 3 from J, leaving 8 bases between them. The CDR3 covers 13 residues. Germline CDR1 reads MNHEY; CDR2 reads SVGAGI. CDR3: CASSLTGTDTQYF. The CDR3 nucleotides are TGTGCCAGCAGTTTGACCGGAACAGATACGCAGTATTTT.

The V and J genes are TRBV4-1 and TRBJ1-2; the match to TRBD1 covers 9 bases. CDR3 length: 16 amino acids. The trim removed 3 bases at V and 5 bases at J, leaving 10 bases unmatched. Germline CDR1 is MGHRA and CDR2 is YSYEKL. The CDR3 DNA follows: TGCGCCAGCAGCCAGGAGGGAGGGACAGGGATTTATGGCTACACCTTC. This encodes CASSQEGGTGIYGYTF.

The chain couples TRBV20-1 to TRBJ1-4; D may be TRBD1 (6 bases). The CDR3 loop spans 11 amino acids. V was cut by 5 bases and J by 10 bases, with 11 bases left in between. Germline CDR1 reads DFQATT; CDR2 reads SNEGSKA (reference sequence). Here the CDR3 reads CSAWDTPKLFF. As DNA, the CDR3 is TGCAGTGCTTGGGACACACCAAAACTGTTTTTT.

The chain recombines TRBV27 with TRBJ1-1; D remains ambiguous. Deletions cut 5 bases from V and 0 bases from J, with 16 bases between. This CDR3 is 16 amino acids long. The V gene's germline CDR1 is MNHEY and CDR2 SMNVEV (reference sequence). The CDR3 spells CASSPIDWIMNTEAFF. The CDR3 nucleotides are TGTGCCAGCAGTCCGATAGACTGGATCATGAACACTGAAGCTTTCTTT.

This clone has just a few counts. CDR3 nucleotides: TGTGCCAGCAGGGGGGACAGGGCAGGAACCGGGGAGCTGTTTTTT. It translates to CASRGDRAGTGELFF. The rearrangement uses TRBV2 and TRBJ2-2, with 9 positions matching TRBD1. CDR1 is SNHLY, CDR2 FYNNEI, per germline. V gave up 6 bases and J gave up 5 bases; unmatched junction bases: 7. The CDR3 consists of 15 residues.

The V call is TRBV29-1, the J call TRBJ2-7; 7 bases line up with TRBD1. With 4 bases clipped from V and 4 bases from J, the junction kept 4 bases outside the gene matches. The germline gives CDR1 SQVTM, CDR2 ANQGSEA. The CDR3 has 12 amino acids. The CDR3 coding sequence is TGCAGCGTTGTCCCAGGGGGATACGAGCAGTACTTC. Its translation: CSVVPGGYEQYF.

This rearrangement joins TRBV27 to TRBJ1-2; the D gene is possibly TRBD1 (5 bases). Trimming left V 4 bases short and J 6 bases short, with 21 bases between. Germline CDR1 is MNHEY and CDR2 is SMNVEV (reference sequence). The CDR3 contains 16 residues. The CDR3 bases are TGTGCCAGCAGTTCCCCGGGAAGGGGCCAGTTGAATGGCTACACCTTC. Its translation: CASSSPGRGQLNGYTF.

V gene TRBV4-1 combines with J gene TRBJ2-7, with 10 nucleotides matching TRBD1. V lost 5 bases to trimming and J lost 7 bases; unmatched junction nucleotides: 14. CDR3 size: 16 residues. CDR1 MGHRA and CDR2 YSYEKL come from the germline V gene. CDR3 loop: CASSLTIRDRGREQYF. The CDR3 bases are TGCGCCAGCAGCTTAACAATCCGGGACAGGGGAAGGGAGCAGTACTTC.

This clone was counted only a few times. The gene calls are TRBV30 and TRBJ1-1; TRBD1 agrees at 7 bases. The V gene end was trimmed by 0 bases and the J gene end by 4 bases; junction bases not matched to a gene: 5. The CDR3 sequence is 14 residues long. CDR1 GTSNPN and CDR2 SVGIG come from the germline V gene (reference sequence). Here the CDR3 reads CAWSVDRVITEAFF. DNA for the CDR3: TGTGCCTGGAGTGTTGACAGGGTGATCACTGAAGCTTTCTTT.

The V and J genes are TRBV19 and TRBJ1-2; D not resolved. CDR1 and CDR2 (germline): LNHDA, SQIVND (reference sequence). Trimming removed 4 bases at V and 5 bases at J, with 11 bases between. The CDR3 runs 13 residues. The CDR3 loop is CASSRSGSYGYTF. The CDR3 DNA follows: TGTGCCAGTAGTAGGTCGGGGTCTTATGGCTACACCTTC. Drawing the rest from reference TRBV19 and TRBJ1-2, the complete variable domain is DGGITQSPKYLFRKEGQNVTLSCEQNLNHDAMYWYRQDPGQGLRLIYYSQIVNDFQKGDIAEGYSVSREKKESFPLTVTSAQKNPTAFYLCASSRSGSYGYTFGSGTRLTVV.

This rearrangement joins TRBV6-1 to TRBJ1-1, with 8 nucleotides matching TRBD1. Unmatched junction bases numbered 6, after V lost 8 bases and J lost 1 base. This CDR3 is 14 amino acids long. Germline assignment: CDR1 MNHNS and CDR2 SASEGT. The CDR3 protein is CASGAGGWNTEAFF. In nucleotides, the CDR3 is TGTGCCAGCGGGGCAGGGGGCTGGAACACTGAAGCTTTCTTT.

The V gene is TRBV7-2, the J gene TRBJ2-1; 10 bases are a match to TRBD2. CDR1 is SGHTA and CDR2 is FQGNSA in the germline V gene. The CDR3 runs 15 residues. J lost 7 bases, V lost 5 bases, and 8 bases had no gene match. The CDR3 DNA reads TGTGCCAGCAGCAGCAGCGGGGGGGCCTGGAATGAGCAGTTCTTC. It is translated as CASSSSGGAWNEQFF.

This sequence joins TRBV5-4 and TRBJ1-1, with D perhaps matching TRBD1 (5 bases). The CDR3 length is 13 residues. Germline CDR1 and CDR2: SGHNT and YYREEE (reference sequence). Trimming stripped 0 bases from V and 7 bases from J, with 10 bases between. CDR3 nucleotides: TGTGCCAGCAGCTTGGCCCGGGGGTATGAAGCTTTCTTT. The encoded protein is CASSLARGYEAFF.

CDR3 sequence reads: CASSQESLAGGETQYF. Here the CDR3 DNA reads TGTGCCAGCAGCCAAGAGTCTCTAGCGGGGGGAGAGACCCAGTACTTC. The V gene is TRBV14, the J gene TRBJ2-5; 11 bases align to TRBD2. The V segment lost 0 bases and the J segment 4 bases; nucleotides outside the gene matches: 4. The CDR3 covers 16 residues. Germline V lookup: CDR1 SGHDN, CDR2 FVKESK.

CDR3: CASSLQNNYGYTF. Written as DNA, the CDR3 is TGTGCCAGCAGTTTGCAGAATAACTATGGCTACACCTTC. The chain is built from TRBV28 and TRBJ1-2; D is unclear. V lost 3 bases and J 1 base, leaving 6 bases between the germline ends. CDR3 size: 13 residues. Germline V gene sequence: CDR1 MDHEN, CDR2 SYDVKM.